These T cell receptor beta chains were read from a single sample in a study of STAT5B mutations in CD4+ large granular lymphocyte leukemia. TCRdb's table, derived via immunoSEQ multiplex PCR, lists solely in-frame clones and lacks some. This table holds 35,000 or so clones, about 90% found once. Source material: CD4+ T cells from blood buffy coats. These receptors were collected from a human donor in good health. CDR3s include the opening cysteine and the closing phenylalanine or tryptophan. D genes are given only for firm matches. Expanded clones get a size class; other rows say once, few or many, or leave the size out.

>.|TRBV7-9|few|TRBJ2-5
TGTGCCAGCAGCTTAGTAGGGGGGAAGGAGACCCAGTACTTC
CASSLVGGKETQYF
>TRBD2|TRBV5-1|.|TRBJ2-7
TGCGCCAGCAGCTTGGCCGGTGGGAGGGAATACGAGCAGTACTTC
CASSLAGGREYEQYF
>.|TRBV14|.|TRBJ1-5
TGTGCCAGCAGCCGATCGGAAGGGCAGCCCCAGCATTTT
CASSRSEGQPQHF
>.|TRBV7-9|.|TRBJ1-1
TGTGCCAGCAGCTTAGCAGGGAGAATTGTCACTGAAGCTTTCTTT
CASSLAGRIVTEAFF
>TRBD1|TRBV9|.|TRBJ1-2
TGTGCCAGCAGCGCACGGACAGGGCGCTCTTCTGGCTACACCTTC
CASSARTGRSSGYTF
>TRBD1|TRBV11-2|once|TRBJ1-2
TGTGCCAGCAGCCTAAACGGACAGGGGGCAATTGGCTACACCTTC
CASSLNGQGAIGYTF
>.|TRBV5-6|once|TRBJ2-1
TGTGCCAGCAGACAAAAGGGCGGAGCCACTGGAAATGAGCAGTTCTTC
CASRQKGGATGNEQFF
>.|TRBV28|.|TRBJ2-7
TGTGCCAGCAGTTTCAGACAGTTCTCCTACGAGCAGTACTTC
CASSFRQFSYEQYF
>TRBD2|TRBV11-2|few|TRBJ2-1
TGTGCCAGCAGCCCATGGAGCGGGAGGTACAATGAGCAGTTCTTC
CASSPWSGRYNEQFF
>.|TRBV2|.|TRBJ1-1
TGTGCCAGCAGACTGGACTCCAACACTGAAGCTTTCTTT
CASRLDSNTEAFF
>TRBD2|TRBV7-9|few|TRBJ2-3
TGTGCCAGCAGCACCCCGGGACTAGCGGGAGGATCAGATACGCAGTATTTT
CASSTPGLAGGSDTQYF
>.|TRBV5-1|.|TRBJ1-4
TGCGCCAGCAGCTTGAGGGGGAGTGCTGAAAAACTGTTTTTT
CASSLRGSAEKLFF
>TRBD2|TRBV19|.|TRBJ2-5
TGTGCCAGTAGTTGGACTAGCGGGAGAATTCAAGAGACCCAGTACTTC
CASSWTSGRIQETQYF
>.|TRBV11-1|.|TRBJ2-6
TGTGCCAGCAGCTCGGAGGGGGCTGGGGCCAACGTCCTGACTTTC
CASSSEGAGANVLTF
>TRBD2|TRBV5-4|.|TRBJ2-2
TGTGCCAGCAGCCCGGGGACTAGTCTAGCCGGGGAGCTGTTTTTT
CASSPGTSLAGELFF
>.|TRBV7-6|.|TRBJ1-4
TGTGCCAGCAGCTCGTCATTTGAAAAACTGTTTTTT
CASSSSFEKLFF
>.|TRBV5-6|.|TRBJ2-3
TGTGCCAGCAGCTTGGCCACAGATACGCAGTATTTT
CASSLATDTQYF
>.|TRBV11-2|.|TRBJ1-6
TGTGCCAGCAGCTACCAAGGCACTTCACCCCTCCACTTT
CASSYQGTSPLHF
>.|TRBV5-1|.|TRBJ2-5
TGCGCCAGCAGCTTGGAAGTAGCGGTAGGAGAGACCCAGTACTTC
CASSLEVAVGETQYF
>.|TRBV10-1|few|TRBJ1-1
TGCGCCAGCAGCCGACAGCCAAACACTGAAGCTTTCTTT
CASSRQPNTEAFF
>.|TRBV7-2|.|TRBJ2-1
TGTGCCAGCAGCTCGCGAGGGCATGAGCAGTTCTTC
CASSSRGHEQFF
>TRBD1|TRBV7-2|once|TRBJ2-7
TGTGCCAGCAGCTTAGTTGAGGGACAGGGCTCCTACGAGCAGTACTTC
CASSLVEGQGSYEQYF
>TRBD2|TRBV6-1|once|TRBJ2-7
TGTGCCAGCATCGGCGGGAGGCCTGGAGCCGAGCAGTACTTC
CASIGGRPGAEQYF
>TRBD2|TRBV27|.|TRBJ2-2
TGTGCCAGCACCCGGGAGGTGGACACCGGGGAGCTGTTTTTT
CASTREVDTGELFF
>TRBD2|TRBV5-5|.|TRBJ2-3
TGTGCCAGCAGCTCCCTGGGACTAGTTAGCACAGATACGCAGTATTTT
CASSSLGLVSTDTQYF
>TRBD1|TRBV28|.|TRBJ1-2
TGTGCCAGCAGTTTCCGGGACAGGGACTCCTATGGCTACACCTTC
CASSFRDRDSYGYTF
>TRBD2|TRBV9|.|TRBJ2-3
TGTGCCAGCAGCGCAGAACTAGCGGGAGTTTTGTCAGATACGCAGTATTTT
CASSAELAGVLSDTQYF
>.|TRBV7-2|.|TRBJ2-3
TGTGCCAGCAGCTCCCGACTCGTCGGTACGCAGTATTTT
CASSSRLVGTQYF
>.|TRBV7-2|.|TRBJ2-7
TGTGCCAGCAGCCGTCTCTGGACTTCCTACGAGCAGTACTTC
CASSRLWTSYEQYF
>TRBD2|TRBV5-1|.|TRBJ2-7
TGCGCCAGCAGCCCTACTAGCGGGGGCTCCTACGAGCAGTACTTC
CASSPTSGGSYEQYF
>TRBD2|TRBV4-1|.|TRBJ2-5
TGCGCCAGCAGCCAAGATGGGACTAGGATCATGGAGACCCAGTACTTC
CASSQDGTRIMETQYF
>.|TRBV28|.|TRBJ2-7
TGTGCCAGCACCTCTCTGCGGGGCAAGGAAGGGTTCTACGAGCAGTACTTC
CASTSLRGKEGFYEQYF
>.|TRBV28|.|TRBJ2-2
TGTGCCAGCAGTTTGTCTCCAGGGTCCGGGGAGCTGTTTTTT
CASSLSPGSGELFF
>TRBD2|TRBV11-2|.|TRBJ2-7
TGTGCCAGCAGCTTATGGACTAGCGGGAGTGGATACGAGCAGTACTTC
CASSLWTSGSGYEQYF
>.|TRBV11-1|once|TRBJ2-1
TGTGCCAGCAGCCCAGGTCCCACGAACAATGAGCAGTTCTTC
CASSPGPTNNEQFF
>TRBD2|TRBV6-6|.|TRBJ2-2
TGTGCCAGCTGTGGGCTAGCGGGAGGAACCGGGGAGCTGTTTTTT
CASCGLAGGTGELFF
>TRBD2|TRBV7-9|.|TRBJ2-3
TGTGCCAGCAGCCGGGCTAGCGGGAGTCCCGATACGCAGTATTTT
CASSRASGSPDTQYF
>TRBD2|TRBV5-1|.|TRBJ2-1
TGCGCCAGCAGCTATTCCCTAGCGGGAGGGCCAGCTGAGCAGTTCTTC
CASSYSLAGGPAEQFF
>.|TRBV14|.|TRBJ2-1
TGTGCCAGCAGCCAAGAGAGGGGCTACAATGAGCAGTTCTTC
CASSQERGYNEQFF
>TRBD2|TRBV7-6|.|TRBJ2-5
TGTGCCAGCAGCTTAGGACTAGCAGTGGAGACCCAGTACTTC
CASSLGLAVETQYF
>.|TRBV5-4|few|TRBJ1-3
TGTGCCAGCAGCTTGGGAGGCAGATCATCTGGAAACACCATATATTTT
CASSLGGRSSGNTIYF
>TRBD1|TRBV19|.|TRBJ1-2
TGTGCCAGTAGTGCTCCAGGGGGAACGTTCTATGGCTACACCTTC
CASSAPGGTFYGYTF
>TRBD1|TRBV10-3|.|TRBJ1-1
TGTGCCATCAGTCTTACAGGGGGATCGAACACTGAAGCTTTCTTT
CAISLTGGSNTEAFF
>TRBD2|TRBV7-9|.|TRBJ2-1
TGTGCCAGCAGCTTACTAGCGGGACCGGATGAGCAGTTCTTC
CASSLLAGPDEQFF
>TRBD2|TRBV29-1|.|TRBJ2-3
TGCAGCGTTGGGGACGGGGGGAACACAGATACGCAGTATTTT
CSVGDGGNTDTQYF
>.|TRBV7-2|.|TRBJ2-7
TGTGCCAGCAGCCCCAACCAGGGGGGCAACGAGCAGTACTTC
CASSPNQGGNEQYF
>.|TRBV7-9|.|TRBJ2-7
TGTGCCAGCAGTAAAGGGGGTCGGGGGGACTACTACGAGCAGTACTTC
CASSKGGRGDYYEQYF
>.|TRBV5-8|.|TRBJ1-4
TGTGCCAGCAGCTTGAGGAATAATGAAAAACTGTTTTTT
CASSLRNNEKLFF
>.|TRBV6-5|.|TRBJ1-5
TGTGCCAGCAGTTACTCGATGCAGGACACCCAGCATTTT
CASSYSMQDTQHF
>TRBD1|TRBV29-1|.|TRBJ2-3
TGCAGCGTCCAACAGGGGGCCTCCACAGATACGCAGTATTTT
CSVQQGASTDTQYF
>TRBD1|TRBV7-8|once|TRBJ2-7
TGTGCCAGCAGCGTCCCGGGACAGACGATCTCCTACGAGCAGTACTTC
CASSVPGQTISYEQYF
>.|TRBV9|.|TRBJ2-7
TGTGCCAGCAGCGTAGAGCCCAGCTCCTACGAGCAGTACTTC
CASSVEPSSYEQYF
>TRBD2|TRBV11-3|.|TRBJ2-1
TGTGCCAGCAGCTCCGGACTAGCGGGAGCCGATGAGCAGTTCTTC
CASSSGLAGADEQFF
>TRBD1|TRBV4-3|.|TRBJ2-7
TGCGCCAGCAGCCAGAAAACCGGGACAGGGTGGGACGAGCAGTACTTC
CASSQKTGTGWDEQYF